The present T cell receptor beta chain was sequenced within a study of T cell responses to AZD1222 COVID-19 vaccine. The overall study: It was second doses at about 4 or about 12 weeks that were pooled. Findings and limits, study-wide: Across spike, vaccine-associated CD4 TCRs were found, dominant at 160-218 and 743-854. Repertoire sampling happened only post peak T cell response. After two AZD1222 doses, spike-specific TCR breadth and depth rose versus day 0.

The repertoire was sequenced with immunoSEQ multiplex PCR; TCRdb's copy has only in-frame clones and lacks some. There are about 140,000 clones in the sample; around 93% occur only once, and around 1.3% lies in the top ten. To note about this clone: Its target is not known. At one of its ends the junction is not consistent with the germline gene, which may arise from a read error.

CDR3 length equals 13 residues. Looked up from germline, CDR1 is LNHNV and CDR2 is YYDKDF (reference sequence). V is TRBV15 and J is TRBJ1-1; D is ambiguous. Sequencing was performed on peripheral blood, taken on day 0 of AZD1222 vaccination. The source is an adult in good health. The CDR3 sequence: CATSRDSNEAVLF. CDR3 coding DNA: TGTGCCACCAGCAGAGATTCCAACGAGGCTGTGCTCTTT.